The entry that follows covers one T cell receptor (beta chain) sequence. Its antigen is currently unknown. The germline V gene encodes CDR1 SGHRS and CDR2 YFSETQ. V dropped 5 bases and J dropped 6 bases, with 7 bases sitting between them. This CDR3 spans 11 amino acids. These data come from a study of PD-1 blockade in classical Hodgkin lymphoma. Findings of the study overall: Patients who responded completely had about the same baseline diversity as newly diagnosed patients.

Profiled with immunoSEQ multiplex PCR; TCRdb holds only in-frame clones, not every one. In the table there are some 100,000 clones, approximately 94% of which are singletons. The sample's time point: cycle 4 day 1 (C4D1), after 6 weeks of nivolumab. Every patient had relapsed following autologous stem cell transplantation, and cohorts differed in brentuximab vedotin exposure. Patients' outcomes at their best amounted to complete response, partial response or progressive disease. The genes are TRBV5-1 and TRBJ2-3; D is undetermined. Material: peripheral blood mononuclear cells (PBMCs), obtained before the fourth cycle of nivolumab. The receptor was derived from a human donor with classical Hodgkin lymphoma. The CDR3, as DNA: TGCGCCAGCAGGATGAGGGATACGCAGTATTTT. This codes for CASRMRDTQYF.